Below, 6 T cell receptor beta chains from the same sample are listed, as sequenced in a study of T cell responses to AZD1222 COVID-19 vaccine. The repertoire was sequenced with immunoSEQ multiplex PCR; TCRdb's copy has only in-frame clones and lacks some. The data contain about 56,000 clones, 75% to 90% of them singletons. The specimen was peripheral blood, collected on day 0 of AZD1222 vaccination. Every receptor here comes from an adult in good health.

The V call is TRBV5-1, the J call TRBJ2-1, with a possible D match to TRBD1 (5 bases). V was clipped by 0 bases and J by 10 bases, with 14 bases between them. Germline V gives CDR1 SGHRS, CDR2 YFSETQ. The CDR3 has 14 residues. The CDR3 coding sequence is TGCGCCAGCAGCTTGGCGCTCAGGGTCGGGGAGCAGTTCTTC. Protein product: CASSLALRVGEQFF.

The chain links TRBV30 to TRBJ1-6; D is uncertain. The V end lost 0 bases, the J end lost 10 bases, and 13 bases lay between the germline ends. CDR1 GTSNPN and CDR2 SVGIG come from the germline V gene (reference sequence). CDR3 length: 14 residues. CDR3 DNA sequence: TGTGCCTGGAGTGTTGGGGTGGTTAGCTCACCCCTCCACTTT. As protein: CAWSVGVVSSPLHF.

Details on this clone: The junction and the germline gene differ at one end; a read error may be behind it. This specimen includes other DNA sequences encoding the same CDR3. V gene TRBV6-5 combines with J gene TRBJ1-2; D is perhaps TRBD1 (6 bases). Germline V gene data show CDR1 as MNHEY and CDR2 as SVGAGI. The CDR3 spans 14 residues. CDR3 protein: CASRRRGLNYGYTF. CDR3 nucleotide sequence: TGTGCCAGCAGAAGACGGGGGCTGAACTATGGCTATACCTTC.

This chain uses TRBV4-1 with TRBJ2-3, with 7 bases aligning to TRBD2. Germline assignment: CDR1 MGHRA and CDR2 YSYEKL. The CDR3 extends over 14 amino acids. J gave up 6 bases and V 1 base, and 4 bases lay outside the gene matches. The CDR3 region has the DNA TGCGCCAGCAGCCAAGCGGGGGGTGGGGATACGCAGTATTTT. It is translated as CASSQAGGGDTQYF.

This clone was recorded a few times. The V and J genes are TRBV4-1 and TRBJ2-4; TRBD2 agrees at 16 bases. The CDR3 runs to 18 residues. After removal of 1 base from V and 8 bases from J, the junction contained 8 bases not matched to a gene. Per the germline V gene, CDR1 is MGHRA and CDR2 is YSYEKL. CDR3 loop: CASSQVLGLAGGPDIQYF. For the CDR3, the DNA is TGCGCCAGCAGCCAAGTGTTGGGACTAGCGGGGGGGCCGGACATTCAGTACTTC.

The chain joins TRBV2 to TRBJ2-5; the match to TRBD1 covers 10 bases. Germline CDR1 reads SNHLY; CDR2 reads FYNNEI. CDR3 length: 13 amino acids. J gave up 4 bases and V 10 bases, and 6 bases lay outside the gene matches. The CDR3 DNA reads as TGTGCCACCGGACAGGGGGAAAGAGAGACCCAGTACTTC. Its protein is CATGQGERETQYF.